These T cell receptor beta chains were read from a single sample in a study of beta chain features in type 1 diabetes. Produced via immunoSEQ multiplex PCR; TCRdb's table is partial and in-frame only. Altogether hundreds of thousands of clones are present, approximately 28% being singletons, with the ten largest covering roughly 0.06%. Sample: naive CD4+ T cells from blood. These TCRs come from a man in his late teens or twenties in good health. Each CDR3 is given with its conserved first and last residue. Each record gives: D gene, V gene, clone size, J gene, CDR3 protein, CDR3 DNA. A D gene is named only where the DNA matches it firmly. Rows give clone size only sometimes, using once, few, many, or a class for an expanded clone.

d_gene: NA
v_gene: TRBV6-5
abundance: NA
j_gene: TRBJ1-1
CDR3aa: CASSRGVTEAFF
CDR3nt: TGTGCCAGCAGCCGAGGGGTAACTGAAGCTTTCTTT

d_gene: TRBD2
v_gene: TRBV9
abundance: NA
j_gene: TRBJ2-1
CDR3aa: CASSVGTSGYNEQFF
CDR3nt: TGTGCCAGCAGCGTGGGGACTAGCGGCTACAATGAGCAGTTCTTC

d_gene: TRBD2
v_gene: TRBV5-4
abundance: few
j_gene: TRBJ2-3
CDR3aa: CASRSSGSRADTQYF
CDR3nt: TGTGCCAGCAGATCGAGCGGGAGTAGGGCAGATACGCAGTATTTT

d_gene: TRBD1
v_gene: TRBV7-9
abundance: NA
j_gene: TRBJ2-7
CDR3aa: CASRGIQGSHEQYF
CDR3nt: TGTGCCAGCAGGGGCATACAGGGGTCCCACGAGCAGTACTTC

d_gene: TRBD1
v_gene: TRBV19
abundance: few
j_gene: TRBJ1-5
CDR3aa: CATLQGAHGNQPQHF
CDR3nt: TGTGCCACCTTACAGGGGGCTCATGGCAATCAGCCCCAGCATTTT

d_gene: TRBD1
v_gene: TRBV4-3
abundance: few
j_gene: TRBJ2-4
CDR3aa: CASSPRGGRGLAKNIQYF
CDR3nt: TGCGCCAGCAGCCCCAGAGGGGGCAGGGGTCTAGCCAAAAACATTCAGTACTTC

d_gene: NA
v_gene: TRBV30
abundance: few
j_gene: TRBJ2-3
CDR3aa: CAWSATGSPTDTQYF
CDR3nt: TGTGCCTGGAGTGCGACGGGATCTCCCACAGATACGCAGTATTTT

d_gene: NA
v_gene: TRBV30
abundance: few
j_gene: TRBJ1-2
CDR3aa: CAWAPAANYGYTF
CDR3nt: TGTGCCTGGGCTCCGGCAGCTAACTATGGCTACACCTTC

d_gene: NA
v_gene: TRBV21-1
abundance: few
j_gene: TRBJ1-4
CDR3aa: CASRPPEGHEEKLFF
CDR3nt: TGTGCCAGCAGACCCCCGGAGGGGCACGAGGAAAAACTGTTTTTT

d_gene: NA
v_gene: TRBV4-2
abundance: NA
j_gene: TRBJ2-1
CDR3aa: CASSQDAGAYNEQFF
CDR3nt: TGTGCCAGCAGCCAAGATGCGGGGGCGTACAATGAGCAGTTCTTC

d_gene: TRBD1
v_gene: TRBV18
abundance: NA
j_gene: TRBJ2-5
CDR3aa: CASSQARDRQETQYF
CDR3nt: TGTGCCAGCTCACAGGCCCGGGACAGGCAAGAGACCCAGTACTTC

d_gene: TRBD1
v_gene: TRBV7-9
abundance: once
j_gene: TRBJ2-1
CDR3aa: CASSLRPGTGYTNEQFF
CDR3nt: TGTGCCAGCAGCTTACGCCCCGGGACAGGATATACGAATGAGCAGTTCTTC

d_gene: TRBD2
v_gene: TRBV19
abundance: NA
j_gene: TRBJ2-1
CDR3aa: CASTKMSGGNEQFF
CDR3nt: TGTGCCAGTACAAAGATGTCGGGGGGCAATGAGCAGTTCTTC

d_gene: NA
v_gene: TRBV30
abundance: once
j_gene: TRBJ2-7
CDR3aa: CAWSVGYSYEQYF
CDR3nt: TGTGCCTGGAGTGTTGGCTATTCCTACGAGCAGTACTTC

d_gene: TRBD2
v_gene: TRBV2
abundance: NA
j_gene: TRBJ2-1
CDR3aa: CASGGTTSYNEQFF
CDR3nt: TGTGCCAGCGGGGGGACTACTTCGTACAATGAGCAGTTCTTC

d_gene: NA
v_gene: TRBV30
abundance: NA
j_gene: TRBJ2-1
CDR3aa: CAWTLGTEQFF
CDR3nt: TGTGCCTGGACCCTCGGGACGGAGCAGTTCTTC

d_gene: NA
v_gene: TRBV30
abundance: NA
j_gene: TRBJ2-3
CDR3aa: CAWSPGTGPDTQYF
CDR3nt: TGTGCCTGGAGTCCCGGGACGGGGCCAGATACGCAGTATTTT

d_gene: TRBD2
v_gene: TRBV30
abundance: few
j_gene: TRBJ2-1
CDR3aa: CAWSVMRLAVSYNEQFF
CDR3nt: TGTGCCTGGAGTGTAATGCGGCTAGCGGTGTCCTACAATGAGCAGTTCTTC

d_gene: NA
v_gene: TRBV7-9
abundance: NA
j_gene: TRBJ2-4
CDR3aa: CASSPSLGTLAKNIQYF
CDR3nt: TGTGCCAGCAGCCCCAGCCTCGGGACACTAGCCAAAAACATTCAGTACTTC

d_gene: TRBD1
v_gene: TRBV25-1
abundance: NA
j_gene: TRBJ2-3
CDR3aa: CASRKTGTSTDTQYF
CDR3nt: TGTGCCAGCCGAAAGACAGGGACAAGCACAGATACGCAGTATTTT

d_gene: NA
v_gene: TRBV30
abundance: NA
j_gene: TRBJ1-5
CDR3aa: CAWSVGGQPQHF
CDR3nt: TGTGCCTGGAGTGTCGGCGGTCAGCCCCAGCATTTT

d_gene: TRBD1
v_gene: TRBV30
abundance: few
j_gene: TRBJ1-2
CDR3aa: CAWSVHGTARGYTF
CDR3nt: TGTGCCTGGAGTGTACATGGGACAGCAAGGGGCTACACCTTC

d_gene: TRBD1
v_gene: TRBV11-2
abundance: few
j_gene: TRBJ2-4
CDR3aa: CASRPGQTKNIQYF
CDR3nt: TGTGCCAGCAGACCGGGACAGACCAAAAACATTCAGTACTTC

d_gene: TRBD2
v_gene: TRBV7-9
abundance: NA
j_gene: TRBJ2-3
CDR3aa: CASSLAGTSGRGDTQYF
CDR3nt: TGTGCCAGCAGCTTAGCCGGGACTAGCGGGAGAGGGGATACGCAGTATTTT

d_gene: TRBD1
v_gene: TRBV6-6
abundance: NA
j_gene: TRBJ2-1
CDR3aa: CASSRRDRGSYNEQFF
CDR3nt: TGTGCCAGCAGTCGGAGGGACAGGGGATCCTACAATGAGCAGTTCTTC

d_gene: NA
v_gene: TRBV18
abundance: few
j_gene: TRBJ1-4
CDR3aa: CASSPGATNEKLFF
CDR3nt: TGTGCCAGCTCACCGGGAGCAACTAATGAAAAACTGTTTTTT

d_gene: TRBD2
v_gene: TRBV4-2
abundance: NA
j_gene: TRBJ2-7
CDR3aa: CASSQPGLATYEQYF
CDR3nt: TGTGCCAGCAGCCAACCGGGACTAGCAACCTACGAGCAGTACTTC

d_gene: TRBD2
v_gene: TRBV4-1
abundance: NA
j_gene: TRBJ2-7
CDR3aa: CASSQRTSGSYEQYF
CDR3nt: TGCGCCAGCAGCCAGAGGACTAGCGGGAGCTACGAGCAGTACTTC

d_gene: NA
v_gene: TRBV30
abundance: NA
j_gene: TRBJ1-1
CDR3aa: CAWSEKGARNTEAFF
CDR3nt: TGTGCCTGGAGTGAGAAGGGCGCCCGGAACACTGAAGCTTTCTTT

d_gene: NA
v_gene: TRBV6-6
abundance: NA
j_gene: TRBJ2-1
CDR3aa: CASSYNVYNEQFF
CDR3nt: TGTGCCAGCAGCTACAACGTTTACAATGAGCAGTTCTTC

d_gene: TRBD2
v_gene: TRBV7-2
abundance: NA
j_gene: TRBJ2-1
CDR3aa: CASSLILAGGNEQFF
CDR3nt: TGTGCCAGCAGCTTGATTCTAGCGGGAGGCAATGAGCAGTTCTTC

d_gene: NA
v_gene: TRBV5-4
abundance: few
j_gene: TRBJ2-3
CDR3aa: CASSLVGGTISRTDTQYF
CDR3nt: TGTGCCAGCAGCTTGGTGGGCGGAACCATTTCACGCACAGATACGCAGTATTTT

d_gene: NA
v_gene: TRBV5-4
abundance: few
j_gene: TRBJ2-1
CDR3aa: CASSLADNEQFF
CDR3nt: TGTGCCAGCAGCTTGGCTGACAATGAGCAGTTCTTC

d_gene: TRBD1
v_gene: TRBV7-2
abundance: NA
j_gene: TRBJ2-1
CDR3aa: CASSGDRDRHNEQFF
CDR3nt: TGTGCCAGCAGCGGAGACCGGGACAGACACAATGAGCAGTTCTTC

d_gene: NA
v_gene: TRBV4-3
abundance: few
j_gene: TRBJ2-2
CDR3aa: CASSQVVGSLANTGELFF
CDR3nt: TGCGCCAGCAGCCAAGTTGTGGGCAGCCTCGCGAACACCGGGGAGCTGTTTTTT

d_gene: NA
v_gene: TRBV2
abundance: few
j_gene: TRBJ2-7
CDR3aa: CALRRETYEQYF
CDR3nt: TGTGCCCTCAGGAGGGAAACCTACGAGCAGTACTTC

d_gene: NA
v_gene: TRBV7-9
abundance: NA
j_gene: TRBJ2-6
CDR3aa: CASSLEKGLGANVLTF
CDR3nt: TGTGCCAGCAGCTTAGAAAAAGGTTTAGGGGCCAACGTCCTGACTTTC

d_gene: NA
v_gene: TRBV10-3
abundance: NA
j_gene: TRBJ2-5
CDR3aa: CAISGVGETQYF
CDR3nt: TGTGCCATCAGCGGGGTTGGGGAGACCCAGTACTTC

d_gene: TRBD1
v_gene: TRBV7-2
abundance: NA
j_gene: TRBJ1-2
CDR3aa: CASSLDGQGKGYTF
CDR3nt: TGTGCCAGCAGCTTAGACGGACAGGGGAAGGGCTACACCTTC

d_gene: NA
v_gene: TRBV13
abundance: few
j_gene: TRBJ2-2
CDR3aa: CASSFGTPNTGELFF
CDR3nt: TGTGCCAGCAGCTTCGGGACTCCCAACACCGGGGAGCTGTTTTTT

d_gene: TRBD1
v_gene: TRBV7-9
abundance: NA
j_gene: TRBJ2-1
CDR3aa: CASSLGTGVYNEQFF
CDR3nt: TGTGCCAGCAGCTTGGGGACAGGGGTCTACAATGAGCAGTTCTTC

d_gene: TRBD2
v_gene: TRBV29-1
abundance: NA
j_gene: TRBJ2-1
CDR3aa: CSGDGTSGRWFDEQFF
CDR3nt: TGCAGCGGCGATGGGACTAGCGGGAGGTGGTTCGATGAGCAGTTCTTC

d_gene: NA
v_gene: TRBV29-1
abundance: few
j_gene: TRBJ2-2
CDR3aa: CSVDSPATGELFF
CDR3nt: TGCAGCGTTGACAGTCCGGCCACCGGGGAGCTGTTTTTT

d_gene: TRBD1
v_gene: TRBV27
abundance: NA
j_gene: TRBJ1-2
CDR3aa: CASRSIFTGTGVDYGYTF
CDR3nt: TGTGCCAGCAGATCAATATTCACCGGGACAGGGGTCGACTATGGCTACACCTTC

d_gene: NA
v_gene: TRBV30
abundance: few
j_gene: TRBJ1-2
CDR3aa: CAWSVTDGYTF
CDR3nt: TGTGCCTGGAGTGTAACGGATGGCTACACCTTC

d_gene: NA
v_gene: TRBV7-9
abundance: NA
j_gene: TRBJ2-5
CDR3aa: CASSSLARETQYF
CDR3nt: TGTGCCAGCAGCTCCCTAGCTAGGGAGACCCAGTACTTC

d_gene: NA
v_gene: TRBV5-1
abundance: few
j_gene: TRBJ2-5
CDR3aa: CASSSPDREGETQYF
CDR3nt: TGCGCCAGCAGCTCCCCGGACAGGGAGGGGGAGACCCAGTACTTC

d_gene: NA
v_gene: TRBV9
abundance: NA
j_gene: TRBJ2-2
CDR3aa: CASSVVRGELDGELFF
CDR3nt: TGTGCCAGCAGCGTAGTCCGAGGGGAATTAGATGGGGAGCTGTTTTTT

d_gene: TRBD2
v_gene: TRBV29-1
abundance: NA
j_gene: TRBJ2-5
CDR3aa: CSVSGRRETQYF
CDR3nt: TGCAGCGTGAGCGGGAGAAGGGAGACCCAGTACTTC

d_gene: NA
v_gene: TRBV5-1
abundance: NA
j_gene: TRBJ2-5
CDR3aa: CASRRTALTQETQYF
CDR3nt: TGCGCCAGCCGAAGGACAGCCTTAACCCAAGAGACCCAGTACTTC

d_gene: NA
v_gene: TRBV15
abundance: NA
j_gene: TRBJ2-7
CDR3aa: CATRGTDRLSYEQYF
CDR3nt: TGTGCCACCAGGGGAACGGACCGACTCTCCTACGAGCAGTACTTC

d_gene: NA
v_gene: TRBV2
abundance: NA
j_gene: TRBJ1-1
CDR3aa: CARKTEMNTEAFF
CDR3nt: TGTGCCAGAAAGACAGAAATGAACACTGAAGCTTTCTTT

d_gene: NA
v_gene: TRBV7-6
abundance: NA
j_gene: TRBJ2-7
CDR3aa: CASSLVKGYEQYF
CDR3nt: TGTGCCAGCAGCTTAGTTAAGGGCTACGAGCAGTACTTC

d_gene: TRBD1
v_gene: TRBV25-1
abundance: NA
j_gene: TRBJ1-1
CDR3aa: CASRNLGQGRKAFF
CDR3nt: TGTGCCAGCCGAAACCTGGGACAGGGGAGAAAAGCTTTCTTT

d_gene: TRBD2
v_gene: TRBV18
abundance: NA
j_gene: TRBJ2-3
CDR3aa: CASSPGGRSTDTQYF
CDR3nt: TGTGCCAGCTCACCAGGCGGGAGGAGCACAGATACGCAGTATTTT